This T cell receptor beta chain stems from a study of regulatory T cells in long-lasting Graves disease. Sample time point: newly diagnosed GD, antithyroid drugs for less than 3 months. Extracted RNA from PBMCs served as the source of the TCR library. Notes on this clonotype: Its antigen is undetermined.

According to the study, TCR beta libraries were built with iRepertoire HTBI primers and CDR3-region Arm-PCR. A single record per CDR3 protein comes from TCRdb applying MiXCR to the multiplex PCR reads. The table shows approximately 300,000 distinct CDR3 sequences, with more than 15% occurring only once. Points from the study as a whole: Exclusively peripheral blood, rather than thyroid tissue, was studied.

The origin of this receptor is a female donor with Graves disease. The source material was peripheral blood mononuclear cells (PBMCs), sampled at new diagnosis, from a patient treated with antithyroid drugs.

In DNA form, the CDR3 reads TGTGCCAGCAGCCAAGCCCCCCGTAAGACCTACGAGCAGTACTTC. The encoded protein is CASSQAPRKTYEQYF. J is TRBJ2-7 and V is TRBV9; D is unclear. Germline assignment: CDR1 SGDLS and CDR2 YYNGEE. The CDR3 runs to 15 residues. V was pared by 4 bases and J by 2 bases, with 16 bases between.